The 5 T cell receptor beta chains below were found in one sample sequenced in a study of blood T cell repertoires in COVID-19. Libraries were prepared by immunoSEQ multiplex PCR; TCRdb keeps only in-frame clonotypes and omits some of them. The sample consists of tens of thousands of clones, around 85% of them appearing once. What was sequenced was peripheral blood. The receptors come from a human donor with active COVID-19. The donor label of this sample is uncertain.

The chain uses TRBV7-8 and TRBJ2-7; TRBD1 matches at 12 bases. V lost 5 bases to trimming and J lost 2 bases; unmatched junction nucleotides: 19. The CDR3 loop spans 20 amino acids. The V gene's germline CDR1 is SGHVS and CDR2 FQNEAQ. CDR3 region: CASSTRPGDRGRISAYEQYF. The CDR3 coding sequence is TGTGCCAGCAGCACCCGTCCTGGGGACAGGGGGCGCATATCGGCCTACGAGCAGTACTTC.

V is TRBV5-1 and J is TRBJ2-5; D may be TRBD1 (5 bases). This CDR3 spans 14 amino acids. Germline V lookup: CDR1 SGHRS, CDR2 YFSETQ. V lost 5 bases to trimming and J lost 5 bases, with 16 bases between them. CDR3 coding DNA: TGCGCCAGCAGTCCCGAAGGGGCTGGGGAGACCCAGTACTTC. Protein: CASSPEGAGETQYF.

The chain carries TRBV2 and TRBJ2-2; D gene ambiguous. V was pared by 8 bases and J by 3 bases, with 13 bases between. The CDR3 covers 14 residues. Per the germline V gene, CDR1 is SNHLY and CDR2 is FYNNEI. CDR3 region: CASQSETYTGELFF. CDR3 nucleotide sequence: TGTGCCAGCCAGTCGGAGACTTACACCGGGGAGCTGTTTTTT.

This sequence joins TRBV29-1 and TRBJ2-7, with 11 bases fitting TRBD2. The germline V gene has CDR1 SQVTM and CDR2 ANQGSEA. The V gene end was trimmed by 7 bases and the J gene end by 4 bases; junction bases not matched to a gene: 6. The length of the CDR3 is 13 residues. CDR3 loop: CSGRLAGSYEQYF. DNA of the CDR3: TGCAGCGGTCGACTAGCGGGGAGTTACGAGCAGTACTTC.

The chain uses TRBV11-2 and TRBJ1-6; D gene unclear. The CDR3 has 15 residues. The germline V gene has CDR1 SGHAT and CDR2 FQNNGV. Trimming removed 3 bases at V and 9 bases at J, with 15 bases between. CDR3 sequence reads: CASSLLEFGRSPLHF. CDR3 DNA: TGTGCCAGCAGCTTGTTGGAGTTTGGCCGTTCACCCCTCCACTTT.